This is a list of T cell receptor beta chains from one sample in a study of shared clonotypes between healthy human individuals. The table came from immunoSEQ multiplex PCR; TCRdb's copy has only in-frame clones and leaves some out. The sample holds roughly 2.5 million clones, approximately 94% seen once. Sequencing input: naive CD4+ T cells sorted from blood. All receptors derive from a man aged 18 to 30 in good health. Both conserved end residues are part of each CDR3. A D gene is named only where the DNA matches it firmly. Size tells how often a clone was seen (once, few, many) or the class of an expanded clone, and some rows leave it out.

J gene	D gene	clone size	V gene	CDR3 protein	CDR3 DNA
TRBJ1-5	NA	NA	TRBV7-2	CASSLGGRLSNQPQHF	TGTGCCAGCAGCTTAGGGGGCAGGTTAAGCAATCAGCCCCAGCATTTT
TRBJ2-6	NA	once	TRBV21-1	CASSELGATGHNSGANVLTF	TGTGCCAGCAGCGAACTTGGGGCGACAGGCCACAACTCTGGGGCCAACGTCCTGACTTTC
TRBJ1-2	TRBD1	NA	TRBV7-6	CASSPRQGANYGYTF	TGTGCCAGCAGCCCAAGACAGGGGGCGAACTATGGCTACACCTTC
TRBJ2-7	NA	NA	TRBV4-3	CASSQEPNSYEQYF	TGCGCCAGCAGCCAAGAACCAAATTCCTACGAGCAGTACTTC
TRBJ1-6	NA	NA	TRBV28	CASSPPDLKKKPLHF	TGTGCCAGCAGCCCTCCGGATTTGAAGAAAAAGCCCCTCCACTTT
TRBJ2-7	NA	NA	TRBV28	CASSPTHGLQYF	TGTGCCAGCAGTCCAACTCACGGGTTACAGTACTTC
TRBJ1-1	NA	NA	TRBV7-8	CASSFTTKNTEAFF	TGTGCCAGCAGCTTTACGACGAAGAACACTGAAGCTTTCTTT
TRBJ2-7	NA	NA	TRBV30	CAWSWGPKSGSSYEQYF	TGTGCCTGGAGTTGGGGACCCAAAAGCGGGTCCTCCTACGAGCAGTACTTC
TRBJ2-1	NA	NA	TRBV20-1	CSARVGAEQFF	TGCAGTGCTAGAGTGGGAGCTGAGCAGTTCTTC
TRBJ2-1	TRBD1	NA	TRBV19	CASSGVTGGWNEQFF	TGTGCCAGTAGTGGCGTAACAGGGGGCTGGAATGAGCAGTTCTTC
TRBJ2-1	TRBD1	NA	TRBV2	CASSLGTGGLYNEQFF	TGTGCCAGCAGCCTAGGGACAGGGGGTCTCTACAATGAGCAGTTCTTC
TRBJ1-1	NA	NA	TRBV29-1	CSVENPGMNTEAFF	TGCAGCGTTGAAAACCCTGGGATGAACACTGAAGCTTTCTTT
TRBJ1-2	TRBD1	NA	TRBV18	CASSPPTGEGYGYTF	TGTGCCAGCTCACCACCCACAGGGGAGGGCTATGGCTACACCTTC
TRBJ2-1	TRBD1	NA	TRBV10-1	CASSESGGSYNEQFF	TGCGCCAGCAGTGAATCAGGGGGCTCCTACAATGAGCAGTTCTTC
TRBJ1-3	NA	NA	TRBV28	CASRANTIYF	TGTGCCAGCAGGGCTAACACCATATATTTT
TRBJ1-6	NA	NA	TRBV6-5	CASSRVTVDSPLHF	TGTGCCAGCAGTAGGGTTACCGTTGATTCACCCCTCCACTTT
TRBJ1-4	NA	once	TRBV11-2	CASSLGEREKLFF	TGTGCCAGCAGCTTAGGGGAGAGAGAAAAACTGTTTTTT
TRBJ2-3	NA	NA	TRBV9	CASSVGEGLRTDTQYF	TGTGCCAGCAGCGTAGGAGAGGGGCTCCGCACAGATACGCAGTATTTT
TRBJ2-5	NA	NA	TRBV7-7	CASSRDFGETQYF	TGTGCTAGCAGCCGGGACTTTGGGGAGACCCAGTACTTC
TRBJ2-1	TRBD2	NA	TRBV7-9	CASSFPLSSSGPYNEQFF	TGTGCCAGCAGCTTTCCCCTCTCCTCTAGCGGCCCTTACAATGAGCAGTTCTTC
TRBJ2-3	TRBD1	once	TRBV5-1	CASSWAGTASTDTQYF	TGCGCCAGCAGCTGGGCCGGGACAGCCAGCACAGATACGCAGTATTTT
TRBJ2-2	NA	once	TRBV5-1	CASSLVGTLNTGELFF	TGCGCCAGCAGCTTGGTCGGGACGTTGAACACCGGGGAGCTGTTTTTT
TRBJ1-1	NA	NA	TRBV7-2	CASSPQAYTEAFF	TGTGCCAGCAGCCCCCAGGCGTACACTGAAGCTTTCTTT
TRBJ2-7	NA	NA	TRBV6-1	CASHRGGRTDYEQYF	TGTGCCAGCCACCGAGGTGGACGGACGGACTACGAGCAGTACTTC
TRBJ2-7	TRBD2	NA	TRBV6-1	CASRILAGTYEQYF	TGTGCCAGCAGGATCTTAGCGGGAACCTACGAGCAGTACTTC
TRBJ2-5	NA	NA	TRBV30	CAWSPQLGETQYF	TGTGCCTGGAGTCCCCAACTTGGGGAGACCCAGTACTTC
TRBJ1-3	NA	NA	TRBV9	CASSVGGNSGNTIYF	TGTGCCAGCAGCGTAGGAGGCAACTCTGGAAACACCATATATTTT